The 16 T cell receptor beta chains below were found in one sample sequenced in a study of shared clonotypes between healthy human individuals. Repertoires were generated with immunoSEQ multiplex PCR, while TCRdb's copy carries only in-frame clones and drops some. Found here are around 940,000 clones, 76% of them singletons; the top ten hold around 1.4%. What was sequenced was memory CD4+ T cells sorted from blood. As to subset: CD45RA-negative fraction. The origin of the receptors is a young man in good health.

The genes are TRBV10-3 and TRBJ2-7, with D perhaps TRBD1 or TRBD2 (6 bases each). The ends were cut back, 7 bases at V and 5 bases at J, with 18 bases in the middle. The CDR3 spans 14 residues. Per germline, CDR1 ENHRY and CDR2 SYGVKD. CDR3 sequence: CAITHGTGDNEQYF. In DNA, the CDR3 is TGTGCCATCACCCACGGGACGGGGGACAACGAGCAGTACTTC.

The V gene is TRBV29-1, the J gene TRBJ1-1; weak D call: TRBD1 (5 bases). The CDR3 is made up of 13 amino acids. The V gene's germline CDR1 is SQVTM and CDR2 ANQGSEA. V was pared by 5 bases and J by 5 bases, with 15 bases between. The CDR3 spells CSVLLQGITEAFF. CDR3 nucleotide sequence: TGCAGCGTTCTCCTGCAGGGTATTACTGAAGCTTTCTTT.

With respect to this clone: The same CDR3 can be traced to other DNA sequences in this sample. The chain carries TRBV25-1 and TRBJ2-3; D is ambiguous. CDR1 MGHDK and CDR2 SYGVNS come from the germline V gene. V lost 6 bases, J lost 2 bases, and 3 bases lay in between. The CDR3 totals 11 residues. For the CDR3, the DNA is TGTGCCAGCAGGCTCACAGATACGCAGTATTTT. Translation: CASRLTDTQYF.

This clone was seen only once. At the DNA level, this CDR3 is encoded by other sequences in the same sample as well. V and J are TRBV7-2 and TRBJ1-3; D is undetermined. The CDR3 runs 13 residues. CDR1 SGHTA and CDR2 FQGNSA come from the germline V gene. The ends were cut back, 4 bases at V and 1 base at J, with 5 bases in the middle. This CDR3 is CASSSSSGNTIYF. For the CDR3, the DNA is TGTGCCAGCAGCTCGTCATCTGGAAACACCATATATTTT.

In the case of this clone: A much bigger clone sits one base away, suggesting this may be a read error. V and J are TRBV5-3 and TRBJ2-2, with 8 bases fitting TRBD1. TRBV5-3 is an ORF for which the function is uncertain. The CDR3 extends over 14 amino acids. V shed 4 bases, J shed 1 base, and the junction held 0 bases outside the gene matches. The CDR3: CARSGQGNTGELFF. CDR3 nucleotide sequence: TGTGCCAGAAGCGGACAGGGGAACACCGGGGAGCTGTTTTTT.

This clone was picked up one time. This chain joins TRBV9 and TRBJ2-1, with D possibly being TRBD2 (6 bases). V lost 3 bases to trimming and J lost 6 bases, with 16 bases between them. Germline V gene lookup returns CDR1 SGDLS and CDR2 YYNGEE. The CDR3 contains 15 residues. The CDR3 protein is CASSALAKSINEQFF. CDR3 bases: TGTGCCAGCAGCGCCCTAGCGAAATCGATCAATGAGCAGTTCTTC. The whole variable domain, remainder taken from reference TRBV9 and TRBJ2-1, is DSGVTQTPKHLITATGQRVTLRCSPRSGDLSVYWYQQSLDQGLQFLIQYYNGEERAKGNILERFSAQQFPDLHSELNLSSLELGDSALYFCASSALAKSINEQFFGPGTRLTVL.

The rearrangement joins TRBV19 to TRBJ1-2; D is possibly TRBD1 (6 bases). Between the trimmed V and J ends, which lost 8 bases and 6 bases, there was a span of 13 bases. The CDR3 spans 12 residues. Germline lookup yields CDR1 LNHDA and CDR2 SQIVND (reference sequence). The CDR3 here is CASATGRDGYTF. The CDR3 region has the DNA TGTGCCAGTGCTACAGGGCGAGATGGCTACACCTTC.

This chain uses TRBV19 with TRBJ2-6; D could derive from TRBD1 or TRBD2 (5 bases each). The CDR3 consists of 18 residues. CDR1 is LNHDA and CDR2 is SQIVND in the germline V gene (reference sequence). V was pared by 4 bases and J by 1 base, with 17 bases between. CDR3 residues: CASSTRAGRGSGANVLTF. The CDR3 DNA reads as TGTGCCAGTAGTACCCGGGCAGGGAGAGGATCTGGGGCCAACGTCCTGACTTTC.

The chain has TRBV10-2 and TRBJ2-1; D gene uncertain. There are 15 residues in the CDR3. V gave up 5 bases and J gave up 0 bases, with 11 bases separating them. Germline V gene data show CDR1 as WSHSY and CDR2 as SAAADI. CDR3 region: CASSSSQSSYNEQFF. Here the CDR3 DNA reads TGCGCCAGCAGTTCCTCACAGAGCTCCTACAATGAGCAGTTCTTC.

The sample holds a few counts of this clone. The genes are TRBV5-4 and TRBJ2-3; 10 bases align to TRBD2. With V trimmed by 0 bases and J by 5 bases, 3 bases remained unmatched. The CDR3 is made up of 15 amino acids. CDR1 SGHNT and CDR2 YYREEE come from the germline V gene (reference sequence). CDR3 in amino acids: CASSLAASGRDTQYF. CDR3 DNA sequence: TGTGCCAGCAGCTTGGCCGCTAGCGGGAGAGATACGCAGTATTTT.

This clone was picked up a small number of times. The chain joins TRBV6-6 to TRBJ1-6, with D perhaps TRBD1 (5 bases). V dropped 0 bases and J dropped 7 bases, with 10 bases sitting between them. CDR3 length: 15 residues. CDR1 is MNHNY and CDR2 is SVGAGI in the germline V gene (reference sequence). The CDR3 loop reads CASSYSGDGNSPLHF. CDR3 sequence (DNA): TGTGCCAGCAGTTACTCGGGGGACGGCAATTCACCCCTCCACTTT.

As for this clone: The same CDR3 also results from other DNA sequences found in this sample. The chain's CDR3 is CASSIEGNQPQHF. Here the CDR3 DNA reads TGTGCCAGTAGTATAGAAGGCAATCAGCCCCAGCATTTT. The genes are TRBV19 and TRBJ1-5, with no clear D. V lost 0 bases and J 2 bases, leaving 2 bases between the germline ends. There are 13 residues in the CDR3. Germline-derived CDR1 and CDR2 are LNHDA and SQIVND (reference sequence).

The V and J genes are TRBV18 and TRBJ1-1; unclear D gene. Germline CDR1 KGHSH, CDR2 LQKENI. The V and J ends lost 0 bases and 5 bases respectively, with 7 bases between them. This CDR3 comprises 13 residues. The CDR3 loop is CASSPPMRTEAFF. The DNA of the CDR3 is TGTGCCAGCTCACCACCGATGAGGACTGAAGCTTTCTTT. The full variable domain, in which reference TRBV18 and TRBJ1-1 provide the parts outside the CDR3, is NAGVMQNPRHLVRRRGQEARLRCSPMKGHSHVYWYRQLPEEGLKFMVYLQKENIIDESGMPKERFSAEFPKEGPSILRIQQVVRGDSAAYFCASSPPMRTEAFFGQGTRLTVV.

V is TRBV19 and J is TRBJ1-1, with 12 bases that match TRBD1. Trimming at V came to 7 bases and at J to 12 bases, leaving 18 bases not matched to a gene. This CDR3 spans 16 amino acids. Germline V gives CDR1 LNHDA, CDR2 SQIVND (reference sequence). The CDR3 DNA follows: TGTGCCAGTACCCCATTTGGGACAGGGGGCGCGACCGAATCTTTCTTT. Translated, it gives CASTPFGTGGATESFF. The full variable domain, with the rest looked up from reference TRBV19 and TRBJ1-1, is DGGITQSPKYLFRKEGQNVTLSCEQNLNHDAMYWYRQDPGQGLRLIYYSQIVNDFQKGDIAEGYSVSREKKESFPLTVTSAQKNPTAFYLCASTPFGTGGATESFFGQGTRLTVV.

This sequence joins TRBV11-2 and TRBJ1-1, with D possibly matching TRBD1 (5 bases). Trimming took off 0 bases at V and 11 bases at J, with 13 bases between the two ends. This CDR3 is 13 amino acids long. CDR1 is SGHAT and CDR2 is FQNNGV in the germline V gene. The CDR3 DNA reads as TGTGCCAGCAGCTTAGATTTTTACAGGAGGGCTTTCTTT. This codes for CASSLDFYRRAFF. Supplemented by reference TRBV11-2 and TRBJ1-1, the full variable domain reads EAGVAQSPRYKIIEKRQSVAFWCNPISGHATLYWYQQILGQGPKLLIQFQNNGVVDDSQLPKDRFSAERLKGVDSTLKIQPAKLEDSAVYLCASSLDFYRRAFFGQGTRLTVV.

The V gene is TRBV30, the J gene TRBJ1-6; possible D gene TRBD1, 6 bases. Trimming took off 5 bases at V and 2 bases at J, with 13 bases between the two ends. The CDR3 runs to 15 residues. Germline-derived CDR1 and CDR2 are GTSNPN and SVGIG (reference sequence). CDR3 bases: TGTGCCTGGTCCTTAGGACAGACCTATAATTCACCCCTCCACTTT. It is translated as CAWSLGQTYNSPLHF.